The clone carrying this TCR beta chain was found once. Antigen: not known. The sample belongs to a study of T cell repertoires in cytomegalovirus infection. On the study more broadly: Both CMV infection and a matching HLA type were indicated by public TCR beta signatures. General study findings and limits: HLA-C-restricted, CMV-specific TCR beta clonotypes were dominant ex vivo.

TCRdb analysed the reads with MiXCR anew, one entry per CDR3 protein. The sample lists roughly 860,000 distinct CDR3 sequences, about 31% occurring once. Trimming left V 8 bases short and J 1 base short, with 18 bases between. The CDR3 spans 15 residues. The source is a human donor in good health (CMV status not recorded). Some clones in this sample may be carry-over from other donors' samples. The sample consisted of cultured CD8+ T cells from PBMCs, taken from culture after CMV antigen stimulation. The chain joins TRBV5-3 to TRBJ1-1; unclear D gene. TRBV5-3 is placed among ORFs of uncertain function. This CDR3 reads CASSPRTQGNTEAFF. The DNA of the CDR3 is TGTGCCAGCAGCCCACGGACCCAAGGGAACACTGAAGCTTTCTTT.